This T cell receptor beta chain was recorded in a study of blood T cell repertoires in COVID-19. Overall study context: Some COVID-19 samples were acute and others convalescent; all came from the United States, Italy and Spain. PBMCs, B-cell-depleted T cells, or T cells provided the cDNA or gDNA that made up the material.

The V gene lost 0 bases and the J gene lost 4 bases, with 12 bases spanning the gap. Germline V gives CDR1 GTSNPN, CDR2 SVGIG (reference sequence). The CDR3 extends over 15 amino acids. In the original workflow: Nucleated cell number was recorded as an estimate derived from reference gene primer amplification. Clones were read by immunoSEQ multiplex PCR, and TCRdb kept only the in-frame ones, dropping some. V and J calls and clone size come straight from that table; D and trimming were deduced from the DNA. The sample records under 30,000 clones, roughly 85% being singletons. Sequencing used peripheral blood. The source of this sequence is a human donor in a cohort sampled during active COVID-19. The rearrangement uses TRBV30 and TRBJ1-4, with D hard to call. Written as DNA, the CDR3 is TGTGCCTGGAGTGTAAGTGCAGTTAATAATGAAAAACTGTTTTTT. Its translation is CAWSVSAVNNEKLFF. Based on the CDR3 plus reference TRBV30 and TRBJ1-4, the full variable domain is SQTIHQWPATLVQPVGSPLSLECTVEGTSNPNLYWYRQAAGRGLQLLFYSVGIGQISSEVPQNLSASRPQDRQFILSSKKLLLSDSGFYLCAWSVSAVNNEKLFFGSGTQLSVL.